The rows below give T cell receptor beta chains drawn from one sample of a study of blood T cell repertoires in COVID-19. This table comes from immunoSEQ multiplex PCR, and its TCRdb copy is limited to in-frame clones, with some not included. This sample has about 270,000 clones, with 88% found just once. Material: PBMCs or T cells enriched from blood (not recorded which). All receptors derive from a woman aged 40 to 49 with acute COVID-19. The conserved cysteine and the conserved F or W are not part of the CDR3 here. Clone sizes are given selectively: once, few, many, or a class where the clone is expanded.

v_call	j_call	clone_size	cdr3_aa
TRBV4-1	TRBJ2-1	.	ASSLRLAGNYNEQF
TRBV3-1/TRBV3-2	TRBJ1-1	.	ASSLLGGPPSLNTEAF
TRBV7-9	TRBJ1-2	.	ASSLANGADNGYT
TRBV12-3/TRBV12-4	TRBJ1-5	once	ASSHGGSQPQH
TRBV6-5	TRBJ2-5	.	ASRRTGSRQETQY
TRBV30	TRBJ1-5	once	AWSSPDRGGWGNQPQH
TRBV18	TRBJ1-5	few	ASSPLGQGGQPQH
TRBV5-4	TRBJ1-2	.	ASSLAEAPHGYT
TRBV7-9	TRBJ2-7	.	ASSLATGRGSSYEQY
TRBV19	TRBJ2-2	.	ASLKGAGMNTGELF
TRBV6-5	TRBJ1-2	.	ASSRDRGYGYT
TRBV19	TRBJ2-1	once	ASARGQGNNEQF
TRBV10-3	TRBJ1-1	.	AIRSKEAGAF
TRBV15	TRBJ2-5	.	ATSRDNSGEETQY
TRBV24-1	TRBJ2-2	.	ATSDPTGYDTGELF
TRBV5-4	TRBJ1-1	.	ASSFSGQMNTEAF
TRBV27	TRBJ2-7	.	ASSPPTSGPTYEQY
TRBV10-1	TRBJ2-1	.	ASNAGSSNEQF
TRBV7-2	TRBJ1-2	.	ASSLDAGGGGYT
TRBV18	TRBJ2-3	.	ASSPGGLATSTDTQY
TRBV19	TRBJ1-2	.	ASSILGSYGYT
TRBV5-1	TRBJ2-1	.	ASSVGVGQGYEQF
TRBV11-2	TRBJ2-5	.	ASSLVRQGKTQY
TRBV6-5	TRBJ1-5	.	ASSYSVQGDSPQH
TRBV7-2	TRBJ2-5	.	ASSLLSEETQY
TRBV15	TRBJ2-4	.	ATSRGGQGTKNIQY
TRBV7-9	TRBJ2-2	.	ASSLGTVLTGELF
TRBV28	TRBJ2-7	few	ASSLTTYEQY
TRBV9	TRBJ2-1	.	ASSKTAGILNEQF
TRBV5-1	TRBJ2-7	.	ASSPIFARREKHEQY
TRBV7-2	TRBJ1-1	.	ASRFRGGVMNTEAF
TRBV4-1	TRBJ2-6	.	ASSQVPGGSGANVLT
TRBV24-1	TRBJ1-2	.	ATSEQGDYGYT
TRBV1	TRBJ2-1	.	TSSQGIRTHVRSEQF
TRBV11-2	TRBJ1-6	.	ASSRPTGQPYSPLH
TRBV3-1/TRBV3-2	TRBJ1-6	once	ASSQTSSPLH
TRBV3-1/TRBV3-2	TRBJ1-3	.	ATAGGFSGNTIY
TRBV10-3	TRBJ1-2	.	AISESIRQGAVYGYT
TRBV11-2	TRBJ1-4	.	ASSLGALGEKLF
TRBV19	TRBJ2-1	.	ASSQEASSGSYEQF
TRBV30	TRBJ1-3	once	AWSVSPGPGNTIY
TRBV5-4	TRBJ2-1	.	ASSLVAGGFHEQF
TRBV24-1	TRBJ1-2	.	ATSPGYGYT
TRBV18	TRBJ2-6	.	ASSPSSGRSGANVLT
TRBV5-1	TRBJ2-1	.	ASSYGLGYSPYEQF